The 3 T cell receptor delta chains in this list originate from one sample, sequenced in a study of gamma-delta chains in newborns, infants, children. TCRdb ran CATT on the reads. The sample contains approximately 3,200 delta-chain clones, around half of which appear only once. The sample was blood. Every receptor here comes from a child who received the measles vaccine.

The rearrangement uses TRDV2 and TRDJ3; 11 nucleotides match TRDD3. Germline assignment: CDR1 GEAIGNYY and CDR2 EKD. V lost 4 bases and J lost 1; bases outside the gene matches: 5. CDR3 length equals 18 residues. Here the CDR3 reads CACDILGDKSWDTRQMFF. The CDR3 DNA sequence: TGTGCCTGTGATATACTGGGGGATAAGTCCTGGGACACCCGACAGATGTTTTTC.

The rearrangement links TRDV1 to TRDJ1; D not resolved. CDR1 is TSWWSYY and CDR2 is QGS in the germline V gene. This CDR3 contains 12 residues. The V end was cut by 2 bases, the J end by 6 bases, with 7 bases between. The CDR3 sequence is CALGEGVHKLIF. CDR3 coding DNA: TGTGCTCTTGGGGAAGGTGTACATAAACTCATCTTT.

About this clone: A much bigger clone sits one base away, suggesting this may be a read error. This rearrangement joins TRDV1 to TRDJ1; D remains ambiguous. The CDR3 totals 18 residues. The V and J ends lost 1 base and 0 bases respectively, with 18 bases between them. In germline, CDR1 is TSWWSYY, CDR2 QGS. DNA for the CDR3: TGTGCTCTTGGGGAACATTTATGGCCGGCCCTGTACACCGATAAACTCATCTTT. It encodes CALGEHLWPALYTDKLIF.